This T cell receptor (beta chain) was captured by sequencing in a study of T-cell reconstitution after alpha-beta-depleted transplantation in children. Preparation of the TCRbeta library used unique molecular identifiers. TCRdb reprocessed the PCR reads with MiXCR, giving one entry per CDR3 protein. The data show 190,000 or so distinct CDR3 sequences, approximately 6.6% seen once. In germline, CDR1 is SGDLS, CDR2 YYNGEE. The CDR3 covers 17 residues. The V end lost 0 bases, the J end lost 3 bases, and 17 bases lay between the germline ends. This clonotype was picked up many times. The source is a human donor who donated a stem cell graft to a child with Wiskott-Aldrich syndrome. This chain links TRBV9 with TRBJ2-3, with D perhaps assigned TRBD1 or TRBD2 (5 bases each). The sequenced sample was PBMCs from the stem cell graft donor, obtained from the stem cell graft. The CDR3, as DNA: TGTGCCAGCAGCGTAGGGGGTGGGTCAGGGAGAACAGATACGCAGTATTTT. Translated: CASSVGGGSGRTDTQYF.